This TCR beta chain was recorded in a study of cytomegalovirus exposure and HLA in healthy donors. Study-wide findings and caveats: Reportedly, diagnosis of cytomegalovirus status by the classifier showed high specificity and sensitivity.

PCR used 60 Vbeta primers and 13 Jbeta primers. Repertoires were generated with immunoSEQ multiplex PCR, while TCRdb's copy carries only in-frame clones and drops some. The top ten clones hold about 1.7% of a sample with 100,000 to 120,000 clones, around 86% of them seen once. Per the germline V gene, CDR1 is MDHEN and CDR2 is SYDVKM. The CDR3 is 13 amino acids. Trimming left V 4 bases short and J 8 bases short, with 14 bases between. In the case of this clone: Its cognate antigen is unknown.

The TCR comes from a man aged 35-49 years in good health and CMV-seronegative. The rearrangement uses TRBV28 and TRBJ1-2, with a weak D call TRBD1 (5 bases). The sample comprised PBMCs. The CDR3 DNA follows: TGTGCCAGCAGTTCGGACATTATCAGGGGCTACACCTTC. The encoded protein is CASSSDIIRGYTF.